The clone carrying this T cell receptor (beta chain) is a singleton in its sample. The repertoire was sequenced with immunoSEQ multiplex PCR; TCRdb's copy has only in-frame clones and lacks some. The sample consists of about 160,000 clones, approximately 81% of them appearing once. The data were taken from a study of blood T cell repertoires in COVID-19. The sequencing sample was made of PBMCs or T cells enriched from blood (not recorded which). This TCR was recovered from a woman aged 45 to 65 who had recovered from COVID-19.

CDR3 nucleotides: TGTGCCAGCAGCTTAAAGGGAGTTCAGCCCCAGCATTTT. Translating gives CASSLKGVQPQHF. The chain combines TRBV7-2 with TRBJ1-5, with D hard to call. The CDR3 is made up of 13 amino acids. V lost 2 bases and J lost 6, with 8 bases in between. Germline V gene sequence: CDR1 SGHTA, CDR2 FQGNSA.